This entry lists 25 T cell receptor beta chains sequenced from one sample in a study of CD4+ T cells in melanoma. Only in-frame clones appear in the TCRdb table, and some are missing; sequencing was by immunoSEQ multiplex PCR. The sample contains about 50,000 clones, 89% of which appear only once. The sequencing sample was made of peripheral blood. The receptors come from a human donor with melanoma.

The chain combines TRBV5-6 with TRBJ1-3; D is possibly TRBD1 (5 bases). Germline V gives CDR1 SGHDT, CDR2 YYEEEE. The CDR3 consists of 18 residues. With 2 bases removed from V and 0 bases from J, the gap between germline ends came to 18 bases. CDR3 residues: CASSFLRGSTSSGNTIYF. The CDR3 nucleotides read TGTGCCAGCAGCTTTCTGAGGGGATCAACTAGCTCTGGAAACACCATATATTTT. Drawing the rest from reference TRBV5-6 and TRBJ1-3, the complete variable domain is DAGVTQSPTHLIKTRGQQVTLRCSPKSGHDTVSWYQQALGQGPQFIFQYYEEEERQRGNFPDRFSGHQFPNYSSELNVNALLLGDSALYLCASSFLRGSTSSGNTIYFGEGSWLTVV.

This chain connects TRBV2 to TRBJ2-2; TRBD1 aligns across 8 bases. Looked up from germline, CDR1 is SNHLY and CDR2 is FYNNEI. V shed 3 bases and J 6 bases; nucleotides not matched to a gene: 6. The CDR3 loop spans 15 amino acids. CDR3 loop: CASSDRGHIAGELFF. The CDR3 region has the DNA TGTGCCAGCAGTGACAGGGGGCATATTGCCGGGGAGCTGTTTTTT.

The rearrangement links TRBV27 to TRBJ1-6; the D gene is possibly TRBD1 (6 bases). Per germline, CDR1 MNHEY and CDR2 SMNVEV (reference sequence). The germline V and J ends were trimmed by 3 bases and 3 bases, with 9 bases remaining between them. The CDR3 runs 15 residues. The CDR3 region is CASSLDSFYNSPLHF. DNA for the CDR3: TGTGCCAGCAGTTTGGACAGTTTCTATAATTCACCCCTCCACTTT.

The J gene is TRBJ2-6, the V gene TRBV7-9; D remains ambiguous. The length of the CDR3 is 15 residues. V was clipped by 1 base and J by 0 bases, with 4 bases between them. CDR1 is SEHNR and CDR2 is FQNEAQ in the germline V gene (reference sequence). This CDR3 is CASSLDTSGANVLTF. Here the CDR3 DNA reads TGTGCCAGCAGCTTAGACACCTCTGGGGCCAACGTCCTGACTTTC.

This chain connects TRBV7-9 to TRBJ2-5; tentatively, D is TRBD1 (6 bases). The CDR3 is 14 residues long. Looked up from germline, CDR1 is SEHNR and CDR2 is FQNEAQ (reference sequence). V was trimmed by 4 bases and J by 6 bases, leaving 15 bases between them. CDR3 nucleotide sequence: TGTGCCAGCAGCTCCTCGGGCAGGGGACAGACCCAGTACTTC. Residues: CASSSSGRGQTQYF.

The V call is TRBV2, the J call TRBJ2-1, with D unclear. V was clipped by 0 bases and J by 0 bases, with 12 bases between them. Germline CDR1 and CDR2: SNHLY and FYNNEI. The CDR3 consists of 17 residues. The CDR3 reads CASSEAELDLSYNEQFF. CDR3 bases: TGTGCCAGCAGTGAAGCCGAGCTAGACCTCTCCTACAATGAGCAGTTCTTC.

The chain is built from TRBV7-6 and TRBJ1-4; D is unclear. This CDR3 comprises 14 residues. V lost 1 base to trimming and J lost 8 bases, with 11 bases between them. Germline values: CDR1 SGHVS, CDR2 FNYEAQ. DNA for the CDR3: TGTGCCAGCAGCTTAGAGGGATACGGCGAAAAACTGTTTTTT. This gives the protein CASSLEGYGEKLFF. The whole variable domain, filled in from reference TRBV7-6 and TRBJ1-4, reads GAGVSQSPRYKVTKRGQDVALRCDPISGHVSLYWYRQALGQGPEFLTYFNYEAQQDKSGLPNDRFSAERPEGSISTLTIQRTEQRDSAMYRCASSLEGYGEKLFFGSGTQLSVL.

The chain combines TRBV4-1 with TRBJ1-2; 9 bases fit TRBD1. V shed 7 bases, J shed 0 bases, and the junction held 9 bases outside the gene matches. This CDR3 is 16 amino acids long. The germline V gene has CDR1 MGHRA and CDR2 YSYEKL. This chain's CDR3 is CASTTDRGGANYGYTF. The CDR3 DNA reads TGCGCCAGCACAACGGACAGGGGAGGGGCTAACTATGGCTACACCTTC.

The chain has TRBV9 and TRBJ1-6; no clear D gene. This CDR3 spans 17 amino acids. Germline assignment: CDR1 SGDLS and CDR2 YYNGEE. Trimming removed 0 bases from V and 0 bases from J, with 10 bases in between. This CDR3 reads CASSVDGESSYNSPLHF. The CDR3 nucleotides are TGTGCCAGCAGCGTAGACGGGGAGAGCTCCTATAATTCACCCCTCCACTTT.

V gene TRBV2 combines with J gene TRBJ1-4; TRBD1 matches at 9 bases. Germline CDR1 SNHLY, CDR2 FYNNEI. This CDR3 is 17 amino acids long. The V segment lost 8 bases and the J segment 5 bases; nucleotides outside the gene matches: 15. For the CDR3, the DNA is TGTGCCAGCTGGAGCACAGGGGGCCGGGAGTTCAATGAAAAACTGTTTTTT. Its translation is CASWSTGGREFNEKLFF. Full variable domain (missing parts from reference TRBV2 and TRBJ1-4): EPEVTQTPSHQVTQMGQEVILRCVPISNHLYFYWYRQILGQKVEFLVSFYNNEISEKSEIFDDQFSVERPDGSNFTLKIRSTKLEDSAMYFCASWSTGGREFNEKLFFGSGTQLSVL.

The CDR3 sequence: CASSRPTRDGYEQFF. CDR3 nucleotide sequence: TGTGCCAGCAGCCGCCCCACCCGTGACGGTTATGAGCAGTTCTTC. The chain has TRBV5-4 and TRBJ2-1; D remains unclear. The CDR3 totals 15 residues. Germline V gene sequence: CDR1 SGHNT, CDR2 YYREEE (reference sequence). Trimming cost V 4 bases and J 8 bases, with 19 bases left between them.

The chain links TRBV7-3 to TRBJ2-1; D perhaps matches TRBD1 (6 bases). The CDR3 has 17 residues. The V gene's germline CDR1 is SGHTA and CDR2 FQGTGA. V was shortened by 1 base and J by 0 bases, with 13 bases between the two germline ends. The DNA for the CDR3 is TGTGCCAGCAGCTTAATTGGGGGCTCCAGCTCCTACAATGAGCAGTTCTTC. Protein sequence: CASSLIGGSSSYNEQFF.

V gene TRBV9 combines with J gene TRBJ2-6, with a possible D match to TRBD1 (6 bases). Germline assignment: CDR1 SGDLS and CDR2 YYNGEE. The CDR3 extends over 15 amino acids. Trimming took 0 bases from V and 5 from J, leaving 9 bases between them. The CDR3 protein is CASSVGGRRANVLTF. CDR3 DNA: TGTGCCAGCAGCGTAGGGGGGCGCAGGGCCAACGTCCTGACTTTC.

The V call is TRBV4-3, the J call TRBJ2-7; 9 nucleotides align to TRBD1. V lost 4 bases to trimming and J lost 5 bases; unmatched junction nucleotides: 6. This CDR3 region has 14 residues. CDR1 and CDR2 (germline): LGHNA, YSLEER. The CDR3 sequence is CASSRGQGYHEQYF. For the CDR3, the DNA is TGCGCCAGCAGCCGCGGACAGGGGTACCACGAGCAGTACTTC.

The chain has TRBV2 and TRBJ2-3, with TRBD1 as a possible D gene (5 bases). The CDR3 is made up of 16 amino acids. In germline, CDR1 is SNHLY, CDR2 FYNNEI. Trimming pared 1 base from V and 4 bases from J, leaving 15 bases between. The CDR3 DNA follows: TGTGCCAGCAGTGAAGAGTCGGCAGGGTTCGCAGATACGCAGTATTTT. It is translated as CASSEESAGFADTQYF.

The rearrangement links TRBV4-1 to TRBJ1-1; 8 positions match TRBD1. The germline CDR1 and CDR2 sequences are MGHRA and YSYEKL. The CDR3 loop spans 15 amino acids. Losses at the gene ends were 0 bases for V and 4 bases for J; bases not matched to a gene: 4. The CDR3 coding sequence is TGCGCCAGCAGCCAAGAAGGACAGGGAGGCACTGAAGCTTTCTTT. Translated: CASSQEGQGGTEAFF.

This clone showed up just a few times. This chain joins TRBV19 and TRBJ1-1; D is ambiguous. Trimming left V 5 bases short and J 7 bases short, with 8 bases between. The CDR3 is made up of 11 amino acids. Germline V CDR1 and CDR2: LNHDA, SQIVND (reference sequence). The CDR3 DNA reads as TGTGCCAGTAGTTTGGCGTTTGAAGCTTTCTTT. Translating gives CASSLAFEAFF.

The rearrangement joins TRBV27 to TRBJ1-1, with TRBD1 matching 8 bases. Trimming removed 3 bases from V and 1 base from J; junction bases left unmatched: 4. Germline-derived CDR1 and CDR2 are MNHEY and SMNVEV (reference sequence). The CDR3 totals 15 residues. The CDR3: CASSFFDRGNTEAFF. CDR3 nucleotides: TGTGCCAGCAGTTTTTTCGACAGGGGGAACACTGAAGCTTTCTTT.

This chain connects TRBV9 to TRBJ1-5; D unclear. The germline V gene has CDR1 SGDLS and CDR2 YYNGEE. The CDR3 spans 15 residues. With 0 bases removed from V and 0 bases from J, the gap between germline ends came to 7 bases. The CDR3 reads CASSVDGYSNQPQHF. CDR3 DNA sequence: TGTGCCAGCAGCGTAGACGGTTATAGCAATCAGCCCCAGCATTTT. The complete variable domain, with remaining parts taken from reference TRBV9 and TRBJ1-5, reads DSGVTQTPKHLITATGQRVTLRCSPRSGDLSVYWYQQSLDQGLQFLIQYYNGEERAKGNILERFSAQQFPDLHSELNLSSLELGDSALYFCASSVDGYSNQPQHFGDGTRLSIL.

This chain links TRBV7-2 with TRBJ2-5, with 7 nucleotides matching TRBD2. CDR3 size: 16 residues. The V gene end was trimmed by 5 bases and the J gene end by 1 base; junction bases not matched to a gene: 10. Germline V lookup: CDR1 SGHTA, CDR2 FQGNSA. The CDR3 nucleotides read TGTGCCAGCAGCCCTAGCGGAGCTTACCGCCAAGAGACCCAGTACTTC. This encodes CASSPSGAYRQETQYF.

The table lists this clone with a few counts. The rearrangement links TRBV4-2 to TRBJ2-3; 8 bases are a match to TRBD2. This CDR3 is built from 15 residues. V shed 1 base and J 4 bases; nucleotides not matched to a gene: 4. Germline V gene sequence: CDR1 LGHNA, CDR2 YNFKEQ. Here the CDR3 reads CASSQGSGGADTQYF. CDR3 bases: TGTGCCAGCAGCCAAGGTTCGGGGGGGGCAGATACGCAGTATTTT.

J is TRBJ2-3 and V is TRBV11-2; D is ambiguous. This CDR3 is 14 amino acids long. Germline V gene data show CDR1 as SGHAT and CDR2 as FQNNGV. Trimming took 1 base from V and 0 from J, leaving 5 bases between them. CDR3 coding DNA: TGTGCCAGCAGCTTAGGGCAGAGCACAGATACGCAGTATTTT. Protein sequence: CASSLGQSTDTQYF.

This clone was found once. The V call is TRBV5-1, the J call TRBJ2-5, with 8 nucleotides matching TRBD1. V was clipped by 2 bases and J by 5 bases; unmatched bases: 5. CDR3 length equals 14 residues. CDR1 and CDR2 from the germline V gene are SGHRS and YFSETQ. CDR3 bases: TGCGCCAGCAGCTTAGGCAGGGGGCTGGAGACCCAGTACTTC. This gives the protein CASSLGRGLETQYF. Full variable domain (remainder filled in from reference TRBV5-1 and TRBJ2-5): KAGVTQTPRYLIKTRGQQVTLSCSPISGHRSVSWYQQTPGQGLQFLFEYFSETQRNKGNFPGRFSGRQFSNSRSEMNVSTLELGDSALYLCASSLGRGLETQYFGPGTRLLVL.

This clone was found once. The V call is TRBV2, the J call TRBJ1-1, with 7 bases matching TRBD1. Germline V gene lookup returns CDR1 SNHLY and CDR2 FYNNEI. This CDR3 is 13 amino acids long. V trimming: 8 bases; J trimming: 0 bases; junction bases outside the gene matches: 3. The CDR3, as DNA: TGTGCCAGCGGACAGGAGATGAACACTGAAGCTTTCTTT. Translation gives CASGQEMNTEAFF.

The chain uses TRBV9 and TRBJ2-3; D ambiguous. This CDR3 has 13 amino acids. From germline, CDR1 is SGDLS and CDR2 YYNGEE. V lost 4 bases and J 3 bases, leaving 9 bases between the germline ends. The CDR3 nucleotides read TGTGCCAGCAGCCCAAAAGGGACAGATACGCAGTATTTT. Protein sequence: CASSPKGTDTQYF. Complete variable domain (other parts from reference TRBV9 and TRBJ2-3): DSGVTQTPKHLITATGQRVTLRCSPRSGDLSVYWYQQSLDQGLQFLIQYYNGEERAKGNILERFSAQQFPDLHSELNLSSLELGDSALYFCASSPKGTDTQYFGPGTRLTVL.